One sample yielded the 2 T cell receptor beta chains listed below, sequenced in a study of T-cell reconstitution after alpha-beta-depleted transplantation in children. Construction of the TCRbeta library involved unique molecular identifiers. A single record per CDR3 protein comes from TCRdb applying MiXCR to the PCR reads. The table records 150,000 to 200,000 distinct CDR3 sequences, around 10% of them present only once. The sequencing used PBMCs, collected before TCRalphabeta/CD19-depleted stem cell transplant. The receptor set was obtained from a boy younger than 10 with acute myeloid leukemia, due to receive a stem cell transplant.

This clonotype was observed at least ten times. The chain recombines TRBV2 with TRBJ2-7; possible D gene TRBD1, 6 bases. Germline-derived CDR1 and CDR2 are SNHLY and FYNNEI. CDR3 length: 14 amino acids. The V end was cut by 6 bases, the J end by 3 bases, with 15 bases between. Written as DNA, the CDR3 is TGTGCCAGCAGCTCCAGACCGGGACACTACGAGCAGTACTTC. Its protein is CASSSRPGHYEQYF.

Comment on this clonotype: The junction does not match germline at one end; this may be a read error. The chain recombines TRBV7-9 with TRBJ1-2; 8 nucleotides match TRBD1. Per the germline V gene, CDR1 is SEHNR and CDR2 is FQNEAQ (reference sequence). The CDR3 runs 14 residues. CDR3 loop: CASSAGGAGYGDPF. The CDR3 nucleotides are TGTGCCAGCAGTGCAGGGGGCGCCGGCTATGGCGACCCCTTC.